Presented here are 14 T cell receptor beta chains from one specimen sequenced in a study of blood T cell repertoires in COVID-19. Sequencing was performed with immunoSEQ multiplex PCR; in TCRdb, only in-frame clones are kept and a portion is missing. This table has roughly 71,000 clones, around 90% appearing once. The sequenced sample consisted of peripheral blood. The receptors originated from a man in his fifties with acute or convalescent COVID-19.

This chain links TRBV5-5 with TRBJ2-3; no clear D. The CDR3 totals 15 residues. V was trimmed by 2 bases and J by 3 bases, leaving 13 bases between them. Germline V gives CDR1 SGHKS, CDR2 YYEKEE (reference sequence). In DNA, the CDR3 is TGTGCCAGCAGCTTTGGTAGTCGATGGACAGATACGCAGTATTTT. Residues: CASSFGSRWTDTQYF.

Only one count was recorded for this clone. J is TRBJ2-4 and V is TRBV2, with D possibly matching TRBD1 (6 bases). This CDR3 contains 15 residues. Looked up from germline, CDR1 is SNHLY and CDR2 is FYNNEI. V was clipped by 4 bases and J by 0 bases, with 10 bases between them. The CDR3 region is CASSGGQLAKNIQYF. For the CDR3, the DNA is TGTGCCAGCAGTGGTGGACAGCTAGCCAAAAACATTCAGTACTTC. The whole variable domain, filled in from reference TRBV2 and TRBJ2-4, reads EPEVTQTPSHQVTQMGQEVILRCVPISNHLYFYWYRQILGQKVEFLVSFYNNEISEKSEIFDDQFSVERPDGSNFTLKIRSTKLEDSAMYFCASSGGQLAKNIQYFGAGTRLSVL.

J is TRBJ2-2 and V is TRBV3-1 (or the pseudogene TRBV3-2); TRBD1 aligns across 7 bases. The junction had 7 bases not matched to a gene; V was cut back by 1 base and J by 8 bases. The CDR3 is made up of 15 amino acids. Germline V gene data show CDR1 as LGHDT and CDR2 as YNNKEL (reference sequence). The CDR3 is CASSQGTGFGGELFF. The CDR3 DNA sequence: TGTGCCAGCAGCCAAGGGACAGGTTTTGGTGGGGAGCTGTTTTTT.

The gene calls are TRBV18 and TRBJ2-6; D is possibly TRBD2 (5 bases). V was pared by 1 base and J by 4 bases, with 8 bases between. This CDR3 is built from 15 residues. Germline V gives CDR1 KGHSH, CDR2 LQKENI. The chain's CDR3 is CASSPLGKGANVLTF. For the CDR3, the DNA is TGTGCCAGCTCACCACTCGGGAAAGGGGCCAACGTCCTGACTTTC. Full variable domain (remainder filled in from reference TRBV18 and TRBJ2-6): NAGVMQNPRHLVRRRGQEARLRCSPMKGHSHVYWYRQLPEEGLKFMVYLQKENIIDESGMPKERFSAEFPKEGPSILRIQQVVRGDSAAYFCASSPLGKGANVLTFGAGSRLTVL.

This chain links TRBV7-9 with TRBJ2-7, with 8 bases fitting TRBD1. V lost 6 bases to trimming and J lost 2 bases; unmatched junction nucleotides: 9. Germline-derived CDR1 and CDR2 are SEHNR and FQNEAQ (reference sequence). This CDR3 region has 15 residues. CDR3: CASSPPQGAPYEQYF. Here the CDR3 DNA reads TGTGCCAGCAGTCCCCCTCAGGGGGCCCCCTACGAGCAGTACTTC.

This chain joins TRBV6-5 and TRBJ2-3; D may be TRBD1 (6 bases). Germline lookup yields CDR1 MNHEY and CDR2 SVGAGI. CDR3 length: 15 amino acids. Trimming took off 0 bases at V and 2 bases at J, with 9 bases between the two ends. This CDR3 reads CASSYSRGNTDTQYF. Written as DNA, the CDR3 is TGTGCCAGCAGTTACTCCAGGGGAAACACAGATACGCAGTATTTT.

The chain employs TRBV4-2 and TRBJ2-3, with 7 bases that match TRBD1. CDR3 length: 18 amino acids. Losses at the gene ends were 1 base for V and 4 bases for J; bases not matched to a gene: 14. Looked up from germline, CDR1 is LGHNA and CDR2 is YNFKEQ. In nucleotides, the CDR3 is TGTGCCAGCAGCCAAGGGCAAAGGACAGGAAGGGATGCAGATACGCAGTATTTT. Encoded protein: CASSQGQRTGRDADTQYF.

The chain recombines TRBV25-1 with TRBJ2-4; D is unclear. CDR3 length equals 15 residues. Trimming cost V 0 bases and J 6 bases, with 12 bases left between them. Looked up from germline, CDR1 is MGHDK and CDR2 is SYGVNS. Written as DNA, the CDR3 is TGTGCCAGCAGTGAATATACCGGGTCGGGAAACATTCAGTACTTC. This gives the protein CASSEYTGSGNIQYF.

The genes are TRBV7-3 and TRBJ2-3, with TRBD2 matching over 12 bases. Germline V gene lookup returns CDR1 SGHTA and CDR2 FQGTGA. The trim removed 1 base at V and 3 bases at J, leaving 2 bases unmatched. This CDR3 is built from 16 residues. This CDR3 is CASSLKGLAGTDTQYF. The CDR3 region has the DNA TGTGCCAGCAGCTTAAAAGGACTAGCGGGGACAGATACGCAGTATTTT.

Here the CDR3 reads CASSIQRGAAYNEQFF. The CDR3 DNA reads TGTGCCAGCAGCATCCAGCGGGGGGCGGCTTACAATGAGCAGTTCTTC. The V call is TRBV5-4, the J call TRBJ2-1, with 9 bases matching TRBD2. Germline lookup yields CDR1 SGHNT and CDR2 YYREEE (reference sequence). CDR3 length equals 16 residues. J lost 4 bases, V lost 4 bases, and 9 bases had no gene match.

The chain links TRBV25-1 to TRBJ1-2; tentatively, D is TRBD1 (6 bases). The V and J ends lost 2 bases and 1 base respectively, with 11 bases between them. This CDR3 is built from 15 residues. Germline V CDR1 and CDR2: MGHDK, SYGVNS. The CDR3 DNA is TGTGCCAGCAGTGAACGGACAGCCTATAACTATGGCTACACCTTC. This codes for CASSERTAYNYGYTF.

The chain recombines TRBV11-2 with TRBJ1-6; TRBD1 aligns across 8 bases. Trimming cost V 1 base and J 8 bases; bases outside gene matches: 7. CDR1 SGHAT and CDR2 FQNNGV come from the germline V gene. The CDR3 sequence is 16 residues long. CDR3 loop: CASSLAAGGIHSPLHF. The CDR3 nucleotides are TGTGCCAGCAGCTTAGCGGCAGGGGGCATTCATTCACCCCTCCACTTT.

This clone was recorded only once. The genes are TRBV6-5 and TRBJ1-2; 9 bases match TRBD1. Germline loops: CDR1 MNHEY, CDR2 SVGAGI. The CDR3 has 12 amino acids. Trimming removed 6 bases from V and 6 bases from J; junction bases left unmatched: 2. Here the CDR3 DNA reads TGTGCCAGCAGCAGGACAGGGGATGGCTACACCTTC. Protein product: CASSRTGDGYTF.

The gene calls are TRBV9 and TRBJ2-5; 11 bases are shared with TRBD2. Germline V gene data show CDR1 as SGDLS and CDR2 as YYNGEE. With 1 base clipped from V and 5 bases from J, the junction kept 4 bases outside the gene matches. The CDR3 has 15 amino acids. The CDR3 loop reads CASSVLAGGTETQYF. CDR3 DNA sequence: TGTGCCAGCAGCGTACTAGCGGGGGGCACCGAGACCCAGTACTTC.